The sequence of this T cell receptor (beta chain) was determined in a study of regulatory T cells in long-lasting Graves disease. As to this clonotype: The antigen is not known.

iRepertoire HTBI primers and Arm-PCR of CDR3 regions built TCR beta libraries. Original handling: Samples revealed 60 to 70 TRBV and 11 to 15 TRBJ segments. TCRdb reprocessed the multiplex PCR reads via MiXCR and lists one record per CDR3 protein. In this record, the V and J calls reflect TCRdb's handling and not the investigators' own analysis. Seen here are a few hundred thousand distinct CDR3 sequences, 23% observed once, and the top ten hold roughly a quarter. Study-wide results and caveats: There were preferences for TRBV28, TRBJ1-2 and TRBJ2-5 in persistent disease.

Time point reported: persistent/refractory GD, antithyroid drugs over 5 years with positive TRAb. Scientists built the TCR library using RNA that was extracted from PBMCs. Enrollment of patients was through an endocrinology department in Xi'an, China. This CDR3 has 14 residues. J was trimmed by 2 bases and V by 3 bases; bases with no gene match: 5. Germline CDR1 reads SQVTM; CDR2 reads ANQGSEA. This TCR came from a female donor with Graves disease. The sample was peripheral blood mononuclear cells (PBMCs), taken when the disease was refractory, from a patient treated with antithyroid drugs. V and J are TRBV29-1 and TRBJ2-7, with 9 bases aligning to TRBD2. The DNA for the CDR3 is TGCAGCGTTGAGGTAGCGGGAGAACCCTACGAGCAGTACTTC. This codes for CSVEVAGEPYEQYF.